This is a list of T cell receptor beta chains from one sample in a study of cytomegalovirus exposure and HLA in healthy donors. Assay used: immunoSEQ multiplex PCR; TCRdb lists only in-frame clones, some missing. The data hold more than 95,000 clones, with about 94% observed a single time. Sequencing was carried out using PBMCs. Source of these receptors: a woman aged 18-29 years in good health and CMV-seronegative. Each CDR3 is given with its conserved first and last residue. The D gene is left open where the match is weak. Only part of the rows carry a size: once, few, many, or a class if the clone is expanded.

J gene: TRBJ2-5; D gene: TRBD2; clone size: .; V gene: TRBV7-9; CDR3 DNA: TGTGCCAGCAGCCAAGCGGGAGCAGGGCTGGACCAGTACTTC; CDR3 protein: CASSQAGAGLDQYF
J gene: TRBJ1-1; D gene: .; clone size: .; V gene: TRBV7-2; CDR3 DNA: TGTGCCAGCACCTTTAAGGGGGACACTGAAGCTTTCTTT; CDR3 protein: CASTFKGDTEAFF
J gene: TRBJ1-6; D gene: .; clone size: .; V gene: TRBV10-3; CDR3 DNA: TGTGCCATCAGTGGCGGGCCCTCAGAACCCCTCCACTTT; CDR3 protein: CAISGGPSEPLHF
J gene: TRBJ1-2; D gene: TRBD1; clone size: .; V gene: TRBV11-1; CDR3 DNA: TGTGCCAGCAGCTTGGGGACAGAGGCCAACTATGGCTACACCTTC; CDR3 protein: CASSLGTEANYGYTF
J gene: TRBJ2-2; D gene: .; clone size: .; V gene: TRBV7-9; CDR3 DNA: TGTGCCAGCAGCAATCCCGGGAGAGGGGCCGGGGAGCTGTTTTTT; CDR3 protein: CASSNPGRGAGELFF
J gene: TRBJ2-5; D gene: TRBD2; clone size: .; V gene: TRBV27; CDR3 DNA: TGTGCCAGCAGTTTGGGAGGGGCGCGGGAGACCCAGTACTTC; CDR3 protein: CASSLGGARETQYF
J gene: TRBJ2-5; D gene: .; clone size: .; V gene: TRBV2; CDR3 DNA: TGTGCCAGCAGCTTACAAGAGACCCAGTACTTC; CDR3 protein: CASSLQETQYF
J gene: TRBJ1-4; D gene: .; clone size: once; V gene: TRBV28; CDR3 DNA: TGTGCCACCCAGACAGGTTTTAATGAAAAACTGTTTTTT; CDR3 protein: CATQTGFNEKLFF
J gene: TRBJ2-4; D gene: TRBD1; clone size: .; V gene: TRBV11-3; CDR3 DNA: TGTGCCAGCAGCTTAGTAGGGGGCCGGGACATTCAGTACTTC; CDR3 protein: CASSLVGGRDIQYF
J gene: TRBJ2-1; D gene: .; clone size: .; V gene: TRBV5-1; CDR3 DNA: TGCGCCAGCAGCTTAGGACAGACCTACAATGAGCAGTTCTTC; CDR3 protein: CASSLGQTYNEQFF
J gene: TRBJ1-5; D gene: .; clone size: .; V gene: TRBV6-6; CDR3 DNA: TGTGTAACAGCGGGTAGGGAGGGGCTTCAGCCCCAGCATTTT; CDR3 protein: CVTAGREGLQPQHF
J gene: TRBJ1-1; D gene: TRBD1; clone size: .; V gene: TRBV5-1; CDR3 DNA: TGCGCCAGCAGAGGGACAGGCACTGAAGCTTTCTTT; CDR3 protein: CASRGTGTEAFF
J gene: TRBJ1-4; D gene: TRBD1; clone size: .; V gene: TRBV4-1; CDR3 DNA: TGCGCCAGCAGCCGACGCTTAGCAGGGGGCGATAGTGTTGAAAAACTGTTTTTT; CDR3 protein: CASSRRLAGGDSVEKLFF
J gene: TRBJ1-1; D gene: .; clone size: .; V gene: TRBV5-1; CDR3 DNA: TGCGCCAGCAGCGGCGCGACAGGGAACACTGAAGCTTTCTTT; CDR3 protein: CASSGATGNTEAFF
J gene: TRBJ1-1; D gene: .; clone size: .; V gene: TRBV7-9; CDR3 DNA: TGTGCCAGCAGCTTAGGTCCGCGGAACACTGAAGCTTTCTTT; CDR3 protein: CASSLGPRNTEAFF
J gene: TRBJ2-5; D gene: .; clone size: .; V gene: TRBV2; CDR3 DNA: TGTGCCAGCAGTGCCAGAGAGACCCAGTACTTC; CDR3 protein: CASSARETQYF
J gene: TRBJ2-3; D gene: .; clone size: .; V gene: TRBV9; CDR3 DNA: TGTGCCAGCAGCGTAGGACAGAACACAGATACGCAGTATTTT; CDR3 protein: CASSVGQNTDTQYF
J gene: TRBJ2-7; D gene: .; clone size: .; V gene: TRBV2; CDR3 DNA: TGTGCCAGCATTAGCTCCTACGAGCAGTACTTC; CDR3 protein: CASISSYEQYF
J gene: TRBJ2-7; D gene: .; clone size: once; V gene: TRBV5-4; CDR3 DNA: TGTGCCAGCAGCTTGGGGGGGGGTGTGGGGGGCGCTCAGTACTTC; CDR3 protein: CASSLGGGVGGAQYF
J gene: TRBJ1-2; D gene: TRBD1; clone size: .; V gene: TRBV6-5; CDR3 DNA: TGTGCCAGCAGTTTTTCCCGACAGGGAACCGTAGGCTACACCTTC; CDR3 protein: CASSFSRQGTVGYTF
J gene: TRBJ2-7; D gene: TRBD1; clone size: .; V gene: TRBV5-4; CDR3 DNA: TGTGCCAGCTGGGGACAGGGAGCACGAGAGCAGTACTTC; CDR3 protein: CASWGQGAREQYF
J gene: TRBJ2-3; D gene: .; clone size: .; V gene: TRBV28; CDR3 DNA: TGTGCCAGCACGGCGGGTTACACAGATACGCAGTATTTT; CDR3 protein: CASTAGYTDTQYF
J gene: TRBJ2-1; D gene: TRBD1; clone size: .; V gene: TRBV4-1; CDR3 DNA: TGCGCCAGCAGCGTATTGACAGGGGAGATCGGCGATGAGCAGTTCTTC; CDR3 protein: CASSVLTGEIGDEQFF
J gene: TRBJ2-1; D gene: TRBD2; clone size: .; V gene: TRBV18; CDR3 DNA: TGTGCCAGCTCACCACCAGGGACTAGCGGGAGACATGAGCAGTTCTTC; CDR3 protein: CASSPPGTSGRHEQFF
J gene: TRBJ2-3; D gene: TRBD1; clone size: .; V gene: TRBV28; CDR3 DNA: TGTGCCAGCAGTTGGACAGGGGGTTTCACAGATACGCAGTATTTT; CDR3 protein: CASSWTGGFTDTQYF
J gene: TRBJ2-7; D gene: .; clone size: .; V gene: TRBV28; CDR3 DNA: TGTGCCAGCAGTTTCCCCTATAGTCCTTACGAGCAGTACTTC; CDR3 protein: CASSFPYSPYEQYF
J gene: TRBJ1-1; D gene: .; clone size: .; V gene: TRBV9; CDR3 DNA: TGTGCCAGCAGCGTAGACGGGGGGGTAGTGATGTTGAACACTGAAGCTTTCTTT; CDR3 protein: CASSVDGGVVMLNTEAFF
J gene: TRBJ2-7; D gene: .; clone size: few; V gene: TRBV2; CDR3 DNA: TGTGCCAGCTCCGGGTCCTACGAGCAGTACTTC; CDR3 protein: CASSGSYEQYF
J gene: TRBJ2-3; D gene: TRBD2; clone size: .; V gene: TRBV5-4; CDR3 DNA: TGTGCCAGCAGCTCGACTAGCGGGACAGATACGCAGTATTTT; CDR3 protein: CASSSTSGTDTQYF
J gene: TRBJ2-4; D gene: .; clone size: .; V gene: TRBV28; CDR3 DNA: TGTGCCAGCAGTTACGGCGGGCTAGCCAAAAACATTCAGTACTTC; CDR3 protein: CASSYGGLAKNIQYF
J gene: TRBJ2-2; D gene: TRBD1; clone size: .; V gene: TRBV15; CDR3 DNA: TGTGCCACCAGCAGAGGGGGGACAGGGTTTCCCGGGGAGCTGTTTTTT; CDR3 protein: CATSRGGTGFPGELFF
J gene: TRBJ1-3; D gene: .; clone size: .; V gene: TRBV4-1; CDR3 DNA: TGCGCCAGCAGCCAACCCCTAGACTCTGGAAACACCATATATTTT; CDR3 protein: CASSQPLDSGNTIYF
J gene: TRBJ2-7; D gene: .; clone size: .; V gene: TRBV6-1; CDR3 DNA: TGTGCCAGCAGAGCCTACAGCGTTGGGGGGTACGAGCAGTACTTC; CDR3 protein: CASRAYSVGGYEQYF
J gene: TRBJ2-2; D gene: TRBD2; clone size: medium-sized; V gene: TRBV15; CDR3 DNA: TGTGCCACCAGCAGAGAAAGGACTAGCGGGGGGAAACAAAGCCCCAGGGGGGCCGGGGAGCTGTTTTTT; CDR3 protein: CATSRERTSGGKQSPRGAGELFF
J gene: TRBJ1-5; D gene: TRBD1; clone size: .; V gene: TRBV28; CDR3 DNA: TGTGCCAGCAGGACCTACAGGGGCGTAAGTTTGGGCAATCAGCCCCAGCATTTT; CDR3 protein: CASRTYRGVSLGNQPQHF
J gene: TRBJ1-5; D gene: .; clone size: .; V gene: TRBV2; CDR3 DNA: TGTGCCAGCCGCTCGGGGGGAGGGAGTCAGCCCCAGCATTTT; CDR3 protein: CASRSGGGSQPQHF
J gene: TRBJ2-7; D gene: TRBD2; clone size: .; V gene: TRBV30; CDR3 DNA: TGTGCCTGGAGCAGAGGGACTAGCGGGAGACGCGAGCAGTACTTC; CDR3 protein: CAWSRGTSGRREQYF
J gene: TRBJ2-3; D gene: .; clone size: .; V gene: TRBV5-1; CDR3 DNA: TGCGCCAGCAGCCCCGCCGGGGTGGGGGGTGGCACAGATACGCAGTATTTT; CDR3 protein: CASSPAGVGGGTDTQYF
J gene: TRBJ1-2; D gene: .; clone size: .; V gene: TRBV28; CDR3 DNA: TGTGCCAGCAGTTTTTTCGACAGGTTCTATGGCTACACCTTC; CDR3 protein: CASSFFDRFYGYTF
J gene: TRBJ1-5; D gene: .; clone size: .; V gene: TRBV30; CDR3 DNA: TGTGCCTGCGACCGGGGGGCGAATCAGCCCCAGCATTTT; CDR3 protein: CACDRGANQPQHF
J gene: TRBJ1-1; D gene: .; clone size: .; V gene: TRBV6-1; CDR3 DNA: TGTGCCAGCAGTGTCCCCGAAGCTGGCACTGAAGCTTTCTTT; CDR3 protein: CASSVPEAGTEAFF
J gene: TRBJ2-7; D gene: TRBD1; clone size: .; V gene: TRBV5-5; CDR3 DNA: TGTGCCAGCAGCTTGTTGGGCAGGGGGCTTTCCTACGAGCAGTACTTC; CDR3 protein: CASSLLGRGLSYEQYF
J gene: TRBJ2-5; D gene: .; clone size: .; V gene: TRBV29-1; CDR3 DNA: TGCAGCGCGGTCCGGGAGTGGCAAGAGACCCAGTACTTC; CDR3 protein: CSAVREWQETQYF
J gene: TRBJ2-2; D gene: .; clone size: .; V gene: TRBV5-1; CDR3 DNA: TGCGCCAGCAGCTTGGGAGGGGGAGCGGCGGACGGGGAGCTGTTTTTT; CDR3 protein: CASSLGGGAADGELFF
J gene: TRBJ1-1; D gene: .; clone size: .; V gene: TRBV5-4; CDR3 DNA: TGTGCCAGCAGCTTATGGGGCTCCAACACTGAAGCTTTCTTT; CDR3 protein: CASSLWGSNTEAFF
J gene: TRBJ2-5; D gene: .; clone size: .; V gene: TRBV2; CDR3 DNA: TGTGCCAGCAGTGAGACTCAAGAGACCCAGTACTTC; CDR3 protein: CASSETQETQYF
J gene: TRBJ2-7; D gene: .; clone size: .; V gene: TRBV7-9; CDR3 DNA: TGTGCCAGCAGCCCCGTAGTAGCGGCCTACGAGCAGTACTTC; CDR3 protein: CASSPVVAAYEQYF
J gene: TRBJ2-7; D gene: TRBD1; clone size: .; V gene: TRBV11-2; CDR3 DNA: TGTGCCAGCAGCTCCCGGGACAGGGAATACGAGCAGTACTTC; CDR3 protein: CASSSRDREYEQYF
J gene: TRBJ2-5; D gene: .; clone size: .; V gene: TRBV14; CDR3 DNA: TGTGCCAGCAGCCGTAGGACAGCCCAAGAGACCCAGTACTTC; CDR3 protein: CASSRRTAQETQYF
J gene: TRBJ1-6; D gene: .; clone size: .; V gene: TRBV5-1; CDR3 DNA: TGCGCCAGCACCCTCGGGAGGGGCGCGAAAGGTTCACCCCTCCACTTT; CDR3 protein: CASTLGRGAKGSPLHF
J gene: TRBJ1-4; D gene: TRBD1; clone size: .; V gene: TRBV19; CDR3 DNA: TGTGCCAGTAGTATCGGGACAGGGGATGAAAAACTGTTTTTT; CDR3 protein: CASSIGTGDEKLFF
J gene: TRBJ1-4; D gene: TRBD1; clone size: once; V gene: TRBV4-2; CDR3 DNA: TGTGCCAGCAGCCCGGACAGGGGGCGAAGTGAAAAACTGTTTTTT; CDR3 protein: CASSPDRGRSEKLFF
J gene: TRBJ1-5; D gene: .; clone size: .; V gene: TRBV19; CDR3 DNA: TGTGCCAGTCAGACAGATGCCTATCAGCCCCAGCATTTT; CDR3 protein: CASQTDAYQPQHF
J gene: TRBJ1-2; D gene: .; clone size: .; V gene: TRBV27; CDR3 DNA: TGTGCCAGCAGTTTATCCGGGAGGGGGAGCGGCTACACCTTC; CDR3 protein: CASSLSGRGSGYTF
J gene: TRBJ2-3; D gene: .; clone size: .; V gene: TRBV5-4; CDR3 DNA: TGTGCCAGCAGGAAGCGGGTCCAAACCACAGATACGCAGTATTTT; CDR3 protein: CASRKRVQTTDTQYF
J gene: TRBJ1-2; D gene: .; clone size: .; V gene: TRBV5-4; CDR3 DNA: TGTGCCAGCAGCTTGCCCTCGGGAAACTACACCTTC; CDR3 protein: CASSLPSGNYTF
J gene: TRBJ2-7; D gene: .; clone size: .; V gene: TRBV7-2; CDR3 DNA: TGTGCCAGCAGCTTAAGCGGGACACAACCTACCGAGCAGTACTTC; CDR3 protein: CASSLSGTQPTEQYF
J gene: TRBJ2-1; D gene: TRBD2; clone size: .; V gene: TRBV2; CDR3 DNA: TGTGCCAGCAGGTCAAGGACTAGCGGAAACAATGAGCAGTTCTTC; CDR3 protein: CASRSRTSGNNEQFF
J gene: TRBJ1-5; D gene: .; clone size: .; V gene: TRBV4-1; CDR3 DNA: TGCGCCAGCAGCCAAGTGAGTTTGGCGGATCAGCCCCAGCATTTT; CDR3 protein: CASSQVSLADQPQHF
J gene: TRBJ1-1; D gene: .; clone size: .; V gene: TRBV19; CDR3 DNA: TGTGCCAGTAGCGCTACAGGGTGGATGAACACTGAAGCTTTCTTT; CDR3 protein: CASSATGWMNTEAFF